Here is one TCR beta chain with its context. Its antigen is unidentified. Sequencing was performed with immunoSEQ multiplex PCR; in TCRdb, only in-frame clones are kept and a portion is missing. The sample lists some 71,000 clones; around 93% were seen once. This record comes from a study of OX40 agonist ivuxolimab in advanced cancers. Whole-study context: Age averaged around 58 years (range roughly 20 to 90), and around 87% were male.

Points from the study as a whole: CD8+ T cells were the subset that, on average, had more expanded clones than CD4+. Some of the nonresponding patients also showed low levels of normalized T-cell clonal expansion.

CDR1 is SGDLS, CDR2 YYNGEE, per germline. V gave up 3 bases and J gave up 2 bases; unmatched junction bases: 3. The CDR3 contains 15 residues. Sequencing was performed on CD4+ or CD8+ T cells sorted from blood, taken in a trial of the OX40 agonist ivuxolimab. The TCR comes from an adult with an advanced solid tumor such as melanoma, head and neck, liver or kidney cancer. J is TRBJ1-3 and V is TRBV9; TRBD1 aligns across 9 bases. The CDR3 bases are TGTGCCAGCAGCGATGGGACAGGGACTGGAAACACCATATATTTT. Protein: CASSDGTGTGNTIYF.